This T cell receptor (beta chain) is from a study of graft-versus-host responses after intestinal transplantation (dated by TCRdb to the early 2020s). Study-wide context: Multivisceral, liver-intestinal, or isolated intestinal transplants were received by the recipients. All recipients received anti-thymocyte globulin induction followed by maintenance tacrolimus and steroids for around three years. Instead of going to the commercial service, samples from a few later patients were sequenced in-house on an Illumina MiSeq and processed with MiXCR. A peak of at least 4% donor T cells among recipient peripheral blood mononuclear cells was the definition used for donor T cell macrochimerism. The cohort enrolled about two dozen intestinal transplant recipients including one retransplant, and a few patients lacking pretransplant specimens were excluded. Alloreactive clones were identified by sequencing pre-transplant mixed lymphocyte reaction products and comparing these products with unstimulated pre-transplant donor and recipient T cells. Bulk TCR-beta CDR3 sequencing was used to track graft-versus-host and host-versus-graft alloreactive T cell clones in the graft, circulation and bone marrow after intestinal transplantation. Findings and caveats that apply to the study as a whole: GvH clones were detected in recipient bone marrow, and some of these GvH clones were observed earlier in ileal mucosa or blood, consistent with an intestinal mucosal origin. In patients with donor T cell macrochimerism, the allografts had high GvH to HvG T cell clonal ratios. Conclusions were limited by the relatively low number and heterogeneity of intestinal transplant patients. Early after transplant, peak levels of circulating GvH clones were found to be associated with declines in HvG clones.

This clone has only one observation. There is no known antigen for this receptor. Base quality data are lacking; no much larger clone is found one base away. Trimming removed 5 bases from V and 0 bases from J; the gene matches leave 6 bases unexplained. CDR1 SNHLY and CDR2 FYNNEI are derived from the germline V gene. The CDR3 has 15 amino acids, counting the end cysteine and phenylalanine. The CDR3 DNA has 45 bases and is translated from base 1. Blood samples were collected up to 4 times in the first month after transplant and then at least monthly when available. The library was made by the immunoSEQ multiplex PCR assay. High-throughput TCR-beta CDR3 sequencing of genomic DNA from most patients was performed by Adaptive Biotechnologies. As for how the authors treated the data: Adaptive's ImmunoSEQ software supplied the TCR sequencing data for approximately 18 patients, while MiXCR and VDJtools were used to process a few other patients. CDR3 nucleotide sequences shared between donor and recipient were removed because their origin could not be assigned. Alloreactive clones required at least 2-fold expansion over unstimulated cells and minimum CFSE-low frequency of 0.002% (template counts) or 0.001% (read counts). Clones were considered mappable if detected in sequenced pre-transplant spleen, lymph node, or MLR CFSE-low populations of the donor or recipient. Cumulative frequency of alloreactive clones was calculated as a percentage of all sequences weighted by copy number. This immuneACCESS table, as held by TCRdb, lists in-frame sequences with V and J called but not all clones. Of the missing ones, under half trace to an unresolved V gene in checked studies; the others have no known cause. That table supplies the V and J calls and clone size; D and trimming were determined from the DNA. This sample comprises approximately 89,000 clones, 90% of them detected only once. The ten largest clonotypes hold around 15% of the sample.

The chain is encoded by TRBV2 joined to TRBJ2-7, with 8 junctional bases fitting TRBD2. This receptor was obtained from a human patient who received an intestinal transplant, so some T cells may come from the graft donor. Source: PBMCs, taken 453 days after intestinal transplant. The CDR3 has the sequence CASSPQLAASYEQYF. The nucleotide sequence is given as TGTGCCAGCAGTCCCCAACTAGCGGCCTCCTACGAGCAGTACTTC.